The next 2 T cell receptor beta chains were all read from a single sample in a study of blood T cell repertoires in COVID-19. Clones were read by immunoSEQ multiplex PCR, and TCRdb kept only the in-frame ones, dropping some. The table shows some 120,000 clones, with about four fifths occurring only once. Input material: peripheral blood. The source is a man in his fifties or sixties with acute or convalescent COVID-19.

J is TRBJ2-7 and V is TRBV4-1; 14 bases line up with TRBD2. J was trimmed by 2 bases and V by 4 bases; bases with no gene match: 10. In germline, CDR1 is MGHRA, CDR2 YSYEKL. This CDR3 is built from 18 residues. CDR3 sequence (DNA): TGCGCCAGCAGCCCACAGGGGACTAGCGGGAGTCGTCCCTACGAGCAGTACTTC. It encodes CASSPQGTSGSRPYEQYF.

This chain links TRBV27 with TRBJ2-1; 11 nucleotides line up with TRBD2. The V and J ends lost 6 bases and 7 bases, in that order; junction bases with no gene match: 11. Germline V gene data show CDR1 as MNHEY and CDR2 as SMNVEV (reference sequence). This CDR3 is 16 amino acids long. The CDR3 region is CASSRLAGTRTNEQFF. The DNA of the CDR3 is TGTGCCAGCAGCCGACTAGCGGGGACCCGTACGAATGAGCAGTTCTTC.